The 3 T cell receptor beta chains presented below share a single source sample, sequenced in a study of blood T cells in healthy people across ages. A second roughly 6 to 12 cycle PCR used barcoded and J-beta primers. TCRdb itself ran the 5' RACE reads through MiXCR, one entry per CDR3 protein. The sample carries hundreds of thousands of distinct CDR3 sequences, roughly 32% recorded once. The source material was blood. Receptors were obtained from a woman aged 80 or over in good health.

As to this clonotype: A much larger clonotype is one base distant, so this may be a read error. J is TRBJ2-1 and V is TRBV2; 7 bases fit TRBD2. Gene TRBJ2-7 matches the end of the DNA better, so the J call may be wrong. The CDR3 totals 16 residues. Germline V gene sequence: CDR1 SNHLY, CDR2 FYNNEI. CDR3 DNA: TGTGCCAGCAGTGAAGGTCGACTAGCCACCTACAATGAGCAGTACTTC. It is translated as CASSEGRLATYNEQYF.

This clonotype was detected many times. The rearrangement joins TRBV9 to TRBJ2-7; weak D call: TRBD2 (5 bases). Trimming removed 3 bases at V and 9 bases at J, with 16 bases between. Germline V gene sequence: CDR1 SGDLS, CDR2 YYNGEE. The CDR3 loop spans 13 amino acids. CDR3 sequence: CASSAGNSRRQYF. The CDR3 DNA follows: TGTGCCAGCAGCGCGGGGAATTCAAGGAGGCAGTACTTC.

The chain joins TRBV6-5 to TRBJ2-2; 8 nucleotides line up with TRBD1. CDR1 and CDR2 from the germline V gene are MNHEY and SVGAGI. V gave up 4 bases and J gave up 4 bases; unmatched junction bases: 14. The CDR3 consists of 18 residues. This CDR3 is CASSSKRAGGAATGELFF. CDR3 nucleotide sequence: TGTGCCAGCAGTTCAAAACGCGCAGGGGGCGCCGCCACCGGGGAGCTGTTTTTT.